One sample yielded the 3 T cell receptor beta chains listed below, sequenced in a study of T-cell reconstitution after alpha-beta-depleted transplantation in children. A library of TCRbeta sequences, prepared with unique molecular identifiers, was generated. In TCRdb, the PCR reads were re-called with MiXCR into one record per CDR3 protein. The data hold about 410,000 distinct CDR3 sequences, with roughly 20% observed a single time. The sequences come from PBMCs from the stem cell graft donor, collected from the stem cell graft. These receptors all stem from a human donor who donated a stem cell graft to a child with acute myeloid leukemia.

The V and J genes are TRBV6-1 and TRBJ2-1, with TRBD1 matching 9 bases. With V trimmed by 7 bases and J by 8 bases, 9 bases remained unmatched. The CDR3 sequence is 14 residues long. Germline V gene data show CDR1 as MNHNS and CDR2 as SASEGT. CDR3 region: CASITDRGWDEQFF. DNA of the CDR3: TGTGCCAGCATCACGGACAGGGGCTGGGATGAGCAGTTCTTC.

The chain recombines TRBV5-1 with TRBJ2-3, with D tentatively TRBD1 (5 bases). The length of the CDR3 is 14 residues. V lost 0 bases and J 7 bases, leaving 12 bases between the germline ends. CDR1 is SGHRS and CDR2 is YFSETQ in the germline V gene. The CDR3 nucleotides are TGCGCCAGCAGCTTGGGGGGCGGCGAATATACGCAGTATTTT. Residues: CASSLGGGEYTQYF.

The table lists this clonotype with a few counts. This chain uses TRBV25-1 with TRBJ1-1, with a possible D match to TRBD1 (5 bases). Trimming cost V 6 bases and J 0 bases, with 17 bases left between them. CDR1 and CDR2 (germline): MGHDK, SYGVNS. The CDR3 extends over 16 amino acids. DNA of the CDR3: TGTGCCAGCAGCCAAGTTTCGACAGTTCTGAACACTGAAGCTTTCTTT. Translation: CASSQVSTVLNTEAFF.